The sequence of this TCR beta chain was determined in a study of early T cells in non-severe SARS-CoV-2 infection. Each cDNA molecule carried a unique molecular identifier. TCRdb passed the 5' RACE reads through MiXCR, listing each CDR3 protein once. The sample records 75,000 to 80,000 distinct CDR3 sequences, about 14% being singletons. The ends lost 2 bases at V and 6 bases at J; junction bases unmatched: 5. The CDR3 spans 15 residues. Germline V lookup: CDR1 SNHLY, CDR2 FYNNEI. Sequencing was carried out using whole blood. This rearrangement joins TRBV2 to TRBJ1-5; TRBD1 aligns across 9 bases. This receptor was identified in an adult who was a healthcare worker with PCR-confirmed SARS-CoV-2 infection or an uninfected control (not recorded which). In DNA, the CDR3 is TGTGCCAGCAGTGAATGGGACAGGGCCAGTCAGCCCCAGCATTTT. Protein sequence: CASSEWDRASQPQHF.